Below are 9 T cell receptor beta chains sequenced from a single sample in a study of T cells after yellow fever vaccination. Each CDR3 protein gets one entry after TCRdb re-called the 5' RACE reads with MiXCR. This sample has more than 350,000 distinct CDR3 sequences, with approximately 10% found just once. The sample here was PBMCs, taken on the day of the first yellow fever vaccination. The receptors stem from a man aged 18 to 30 who received the YFV17D yellow fever vaccine.

This clonotype was picked up many times. This rearrangement joins TRBV5-4 to TRBJ2-1, with 14 positions matching TRBD2. The germline gives CDR1 SGHNT, CDR2 YYREEE (reference sequence). J was trimmed by 3 bases and V by 3 bases; bases with no gene match: 5. The CDR3 sequence is 17 residues long. The CDR3 region is CASSWGLAGAIYNEQFF. The CDR3 DNA reads as TGTGCCAGCAGCTGGGGACTAGCGGGGGCCATCTACAATGAGCAGTTCTTC.

The chain carries TRBV6-1 and TRBJ2-7; TRBD2 matches at 7 bases. The CDR3 is 14 amino acids. Losses at the gene ends were 6 bases for V and 0 bases for J; bases not matched to a gene: 5. Germline lookup yields CDR1 MNHNS and CDR2 SASEGT. CDR3 nucleotide sequence: TGTGCCAGCAGAACCACGGGGGGCTCCTACGAGCAGTACTTC. Protein sequence: CASRTTGGSYEQYF.

This clonotype was picked up a small number of times. A junction boundary mismatches the germline segment, possibly from a read error. The rearrangement uses TRBV4-3 and TRBJ1-1, with 7 bases fitting TRBD1. Germline V gives CDR1 LGHNA, CDR2 YSLEER. This CDR3 contains 15 residues. The CDR3, as DNA: TGCGCCAGCAGGCAAGATCTCAGGGGGGGCACTGAAGCTTTCTTT. It encodes CASRQDLRGGTEAFF.

There are a few counts of this clonotype. The chain combines TRBV30 with TRBJ1-2; 8 bases align to TRBD1. The V and J ends lost 6 bases and 8 bases, in that order; junction bases with no gene match: 14. CDR3 length: 14 amino acids. Germline CDR1 and CDR2: GTSNPN and SVGIG (reference sequence). The CDR3 region has the DNA TGTGCCTGCCCGTGGGACAGGCGTCGCCGGGGCTACACCTTC. Protein: CACPWDRRRRGYTF.

There are many counts of this clonotype. The chain employs TRBV18 and TRBJ2-3, with TRBD2 identical over 9 bases. The V gene end was trimmed by 1 base and the J gene end by 2 bases; junction bases not matched to a gene: 4. The germline V gene encodes CDR1 KGHSH and CDR2 LQKENI. The CDR3 consists of 16 residues. The CDR3 reads CASSPLRGGSTDTQYF. In DNA, the CDR3 is TGTGCCAGCTCACCACTGCGGGGGGGTTCCACAGATACGCAGTATTTT. The full variable domain, completed using reference TRBV18 and TRBJ2-3, is NAGVMQNPRHLVRRRGQEARLRCSPMKGHSHVYWYRQLPEEGLKFMVYLQKENIIDESGMPKERFSAEFPKEGPSILRIQQVVRGDSAAYFCASSPLRGGSTDTQYFGPGTRLTVL.

This clonotype was detected only a few times. V and J are TRBV12-3 or TRBV12-4 and TRBJ2-3; TRBD2 agrees at 11 bases. V was clipped by 6 bases and J by 8 bases; unmatched bases: 13. The CDR3 length is 16 residues. CDR3 protein: CASRNSGGDRRGTQYF. CDR3 in DNA: TGTGCCAGCAGGAATAGCGGGGGGGACAGAAGGGGTACGCAGTATTTT.

The rearrangement joins TRBV15 to TRBJ1-5; no clear D. Germline V gives CDR1 LNHNV, CDR2 YYDKDF (reference sequence). This CDR3 spans 13 amino acids. The V end lost 1 base, the J end lost 0 bases, and 1 base lay between the germline ends. CDR3 bases: TGTGCCACCAGCAGAGGTAGCAATCAGCCCCAGCATTTT. Residues: CATSRGSNQPQHF.

The chain uses TRBV29-1 and TRBJ1-1, with a possible D match to TRBD1 (5 bases). The CDR3 runs 12 residues. V lost 6 bases to trimming and J lost 5 bases, with 13 bases between them. CDR1 SQVTM and CDR2 ANQGSEA come from the germline V gene. The CDR3 bases are TGCAGCGTGAGGTTTGGGGGTACTGAAGCTTTCTTT. It encodes CSVRFGGTEAFF.

This clonotype was seen at least ten times. The chain employs TRBV2 and TRBJ2-7, with unresolved D. The CDR3 loop spans 13 amino acids. Germline V gives CDR1 SNHLY, CDR2 FYNNEI. The germline V and J ends were trimmed by 4 bases and 2 bases, with 9 bases remaining between them. The CDR3 region is CASSVSPAYEQYF. CDR3 bases: TGTGCCAGCAGTGTGTCCCCGGCCTACGAGCAGTACTTC.